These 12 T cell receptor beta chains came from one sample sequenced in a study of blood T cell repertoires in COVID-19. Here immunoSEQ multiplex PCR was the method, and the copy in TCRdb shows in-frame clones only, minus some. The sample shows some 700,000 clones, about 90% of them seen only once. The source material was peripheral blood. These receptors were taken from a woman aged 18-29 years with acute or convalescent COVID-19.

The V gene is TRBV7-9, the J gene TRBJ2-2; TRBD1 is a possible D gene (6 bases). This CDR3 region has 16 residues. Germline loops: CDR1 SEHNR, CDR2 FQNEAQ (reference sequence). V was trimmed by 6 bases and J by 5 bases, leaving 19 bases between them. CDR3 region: CASSRGKGERTGELFF. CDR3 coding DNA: TGTGCCAGCAGTCGAGGGAAGGGGGAAAGGACCGGGGAGCTGTTTTTT.

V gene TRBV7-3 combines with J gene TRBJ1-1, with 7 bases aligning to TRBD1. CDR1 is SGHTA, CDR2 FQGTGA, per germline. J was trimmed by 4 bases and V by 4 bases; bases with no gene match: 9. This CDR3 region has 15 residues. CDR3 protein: CASSSGQARGTEAFF. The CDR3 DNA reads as TGTGCCAGCAGCTCCGGACAGGCTCGGGGCACTGAAGCTTTCTTT.

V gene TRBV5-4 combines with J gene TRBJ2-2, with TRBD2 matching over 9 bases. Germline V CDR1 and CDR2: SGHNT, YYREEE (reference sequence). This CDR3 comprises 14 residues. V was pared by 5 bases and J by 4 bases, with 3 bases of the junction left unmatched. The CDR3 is CASSLAGVTGELFF. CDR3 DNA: TGTGCCAGCAGTTTAGCGGGGGTCACCGGGGAGCTGTTTTTT.

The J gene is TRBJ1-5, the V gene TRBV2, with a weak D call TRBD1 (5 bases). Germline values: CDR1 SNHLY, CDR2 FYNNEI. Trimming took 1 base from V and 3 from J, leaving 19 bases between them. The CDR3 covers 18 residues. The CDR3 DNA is TGTGCCAGCAGTGAAGATGGCCAGGGAAGATATAACAATCAGCCCCAGCATTTT. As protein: CASSEDGQGRYNNQPQHF.

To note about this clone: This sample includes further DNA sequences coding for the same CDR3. The CDR3 DNA reads as TGTGCCAGCAGCTTAGGCGGGGGCGGAACAGATACGCAGTATTTT. It encodes CASSLGGGGTDTQYF. The gene calls are TRBV7-2 and TRBJ2-3, with a weak D call TRBD2 (7 bases). This CDR3 contains 15 residues. The germline V gene has CDR1 SGHTA and CDR2 FQGNSA. V was trimmed by 1 base and J by 3 bases, leaving 11 bases between them.

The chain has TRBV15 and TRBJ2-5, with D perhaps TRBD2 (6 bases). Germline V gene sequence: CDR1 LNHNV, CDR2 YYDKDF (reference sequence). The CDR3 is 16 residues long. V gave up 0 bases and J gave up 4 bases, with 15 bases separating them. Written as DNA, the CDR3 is TGTGCCACCAGCAGAGAGAGCGGGCTAGCGACAGAGACCCAGTACTTC. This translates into CATSRESGLATETQYF.

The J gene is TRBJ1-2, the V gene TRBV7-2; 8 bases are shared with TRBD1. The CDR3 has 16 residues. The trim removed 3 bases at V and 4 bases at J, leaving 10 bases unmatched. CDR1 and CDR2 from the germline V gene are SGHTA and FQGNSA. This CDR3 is CASSFDSQGASYGYTF. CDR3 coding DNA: TGTGCCAGCAGCTTCGATTCTCAGGGGGCGAGCTATGGCTACACCTTC.

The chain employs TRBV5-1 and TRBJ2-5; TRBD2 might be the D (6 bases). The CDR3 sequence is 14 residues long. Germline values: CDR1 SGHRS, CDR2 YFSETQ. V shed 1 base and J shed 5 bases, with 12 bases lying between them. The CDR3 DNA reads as TGCGCCAGCAGCTTGAACTGGGGGGAGGAGACCCAGTACTTC. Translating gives CASSLNWGEETQYF. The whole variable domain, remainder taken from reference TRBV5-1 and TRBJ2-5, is KAGVTQTPRYLIKTRGQQVTLSCSPISGHRSVSWYQQTPGQGLQFLFEYFSETQRNKGNFPGRFSGRQFSNSRSEMNVSTLELGDSALYLCASSLNWGEETQYFGPGTRLLVL.

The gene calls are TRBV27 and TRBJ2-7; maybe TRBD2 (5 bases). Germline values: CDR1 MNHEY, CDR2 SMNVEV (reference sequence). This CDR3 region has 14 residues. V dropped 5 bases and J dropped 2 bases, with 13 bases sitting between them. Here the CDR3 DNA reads TGTGCCAGCAGTCTGAAGCGGTGGGCCTACGAGCAGTACTTC. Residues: CASSLKRWAYEQYF.

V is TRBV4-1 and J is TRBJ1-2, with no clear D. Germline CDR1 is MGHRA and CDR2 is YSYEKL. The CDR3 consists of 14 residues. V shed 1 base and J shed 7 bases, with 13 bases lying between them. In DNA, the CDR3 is TGCGCCAGCAGCCAAGTGTTCGGGGTAGGTGGCTACACCTTC. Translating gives CASSQVFGVGGYTF.

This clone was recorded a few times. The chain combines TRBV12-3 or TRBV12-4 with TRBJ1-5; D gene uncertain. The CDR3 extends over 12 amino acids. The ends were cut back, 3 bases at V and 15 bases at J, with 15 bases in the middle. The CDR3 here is CASSFVSADLHF. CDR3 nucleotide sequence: TGTGCCAGCAGTTTCGTCAGCGCAGATTTGCATTTT.

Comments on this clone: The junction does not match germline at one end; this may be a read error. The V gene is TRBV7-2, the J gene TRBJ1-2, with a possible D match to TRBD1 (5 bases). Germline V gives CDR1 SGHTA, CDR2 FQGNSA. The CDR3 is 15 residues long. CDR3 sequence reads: CASSLGAGFLDGYTF. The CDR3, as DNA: TGTGCCAGCAGTTTAGGAGCAGGGTTCCTTGATGGCTACACCTTC.